A single sample is the source of the 25 T cell receptor beta chains below, sequenced in a study of radiotherapy plus CTLA-4 blockade in lung cancer. The assay was immunoSEQ multiplex PCR, and TCRdb's table has in-frame clones only and misses some. The repertoire consists of around 45,000 clones, with roughly four fifths occurring once and the leading ten covering roughly 7.6%. The input for sequencing was peripheral blood, taken from a patient treated with radiotherapy plus ipilimumab. The receptor source for this set is a human donor with non-small cell lung cancer who had stable disease on radiotherapy plus ipilimumab.

V usage is TRBV6-5 and J usage is TRBJ2-2; TRBD1 matches at 8 bases. Germline CDR1 reads MNHEY; CDR2 reads SVGAGI. The CDR3 is 15 residues long. J lost 4 bases, V lost 2 bases, and 3 bases had no gene match. This CDR3 reads CASSYSQGATGELFF. Written as DNA, the CDR3 is TGTGCCAGCAGTTACAGCCAGGGGGCCACCGGGGAGCTGTTTTTT.

The chain has TRBV5-1 and TRBJ1-6, with no clear D. V was trimmed by 1 base and J by 8 bases, leaving 7 bases between them. Germline V gene data show CDR1 as SGHRS and CDR2 as YFSETQ. The CDR3 contains 13 residues. The CDR3 nucleotides read TGCGCCAGCAGCTTGACAAGAGATTCACCCCTCCACTTT. Protein product: CASSLTRDSPLHF.

The gene calls are TRBV2 and TRBJ2-2; D ambiguous. Between the trimmed V and J ends, which lost 3 bases and 1 base, there was a span of 12 bases. This CDR3 comprises 16 residues. In germline, CDR1 is SNHLY, CDR2 FYNNEI. In nucleotides, the CDR3 is TGTGCCAGCAGTGATATACACACGAGGAACACCGGGGAGCTGTTTTTT. It is translated as CASSDIHTRNTGELFF.

The chain joins TRBV7-9 to TRBJ2-3; 7 nucleotides align to TRBD2. After removal of 5 bases from V and 9 bases from J, the junction contained 8 bases not matched to a gene. Germline V gene sequence: CDR1 SEHNR, CDR2 FQNEAQ (reference sequence). The CDR3 runs to 13 residues. For the CDR3, the DNA is TGTGCCAGCAGCCCAAGCGGGGCTTGGACGCAGTATTTT. Protein sequence: CASSPSGAWTQYF. Together with reference TRBV7-9 and TRBJ2-3, the CDR3 gives the full variable domain: DTGVSQNPRHKITKRGQNVTFRCDPISEHNRLYWYRQTLGQGPEFLTYFQNEAQLEKSRLLSDRFSAERPKGSFSTLEIQRTEQGDSAMYLCASSPSGAWTQYFGPGTRLTVL.

The V and J genes are TRBV6-1 and TRBJ2-3; 7 bases are a match to TRBD1. Trimming took 8 bases from V and 3 from J; bases not matched to a gene: 11. Germline assignment: CDR1 MNHNS and CDR2 SASEGT. The CDR3 has 15 amino acids. The CDR3 spells CASRDRRFGTDTQYF. In DNA, the CDR3 is TGTGCCAGCCGGGACAGAAGGTTTGGAACAGATACGCAGTATTTT.

The rearrangement links TRBV6-5 to TRBJ2-6, with D unclear. V lost 0 bases to trimming and J lost 0 bases, with 3 bases between them. This CDR3 comprises 15 residues. From germline, CDR1 is MNHEY and CDR2 SVGAGI. Written as DNA, the CDR3 is TGTGCCAGCAGTTACTCGGCCTCTGGGGCCAACGTCCTGACTTTC. This translates into CASSYSASGANVLTF.

The chain has TRBV14 and TRBJ1-4, with a possible D match to TRBD1 (5 bases). Between the trimmed V and J ends, which lost 0 bases and 8 bases, there was a span of 19 bases. The CDR3 is 17 residues long. From germline, CDR1 is SGHDN and CDR2 FVKESK. The CDR3, as DNA: TGTGCCAGCAGCCAAGATCTGGCGGCCAGGGTGGGCGAAAAACTGTTTTTT. Translated: CASSQDLAARVGEKLFF. The full variable domain, with the rest looked up from reference TRBV14 and TRBJ1-4, is EAGVTQFPSHSVIEKGQTVTLRCDPISGHDNLYWYRRVMGKEIKFLLHFVKESKQDESGMPNNRFLAERTGGTYSTLKVQPAELEDSGVYFCASSQDLAARVGEKLFFGSGTQLSVL.

This chain links TRBV25-1 with TRBJ2-3; 10 bases are shared with TRBD2. Looked up from germline, CDR1 is MGHDK and CDR2 is SYGVNS. J was trimmed by 2 bases and V by 9 bases; bases with no gene match: 5. The CDR3 has 14 residues. This chain's CDR3 is CASSSGGNTDTQYF. CDR3 in DNA: TGTGCCAGTTCTAGCGGGGGTAACACAGATACGCAGTATTTT.

The gene calls are TRBV6-1 and TRBJ1-5; D gene unclear. Germline CDR1 reads MNHNS; CDR2 reads SASEGT. The CDR3 covers 15 residues. V dropped 8 bases and J dropped 4 bases, with 18 bases sitting between them. CDR3 nucleotide sequence: TGTGCCAGCGCGCAGGATTTAGGACTTAATCAGCCCCAGCATTTT. It translates to CASAQDLGLNQPQHF.

This clone was recorded a few times. The rearrangement uses TRBV29-1 and TRBJ1-2; 7 nucleotides match TRBD1. Germline CDR1 reads SQVTM; CDR2 reads ANQGSEA. CDR3 size: 12 residues. Unmatched junction bases numbered 3, after V lost 0 bases and J lost 8 bases. CDR3 DNA: TGCAGCGTTGAAGATCAGGGGGGCGGCTACACCTTC. This encodes CSVEDQGGGYTF.

The rearrangement uses TRBV28 and TRBJ1-5; possibly TRBD1 for D (6 bases). The CDR3 contains 14 residues. The V gene's germline CDR1 is MDHEN and CDR2 SYDVKM. Trimming stripped 6 bases from V and 7 bases from J, with 16 bases between. CDR3 sequence: CASRGGGTGQPQHF. The DNA of the CDR3 is TGTGCCAGCAGAGGGGGAGGGACGGGCCAGCCCCAGCATTTT.

The rearrangement uses TRBV5-3 and TRBJ2-4; 7 bases agree with TRBD1. TRBV5-3 is filed as an ORF, its function uncertain. The CDR3 loop spans 14 amino acids. The V segment lost 8 bases and the J segment 4 bases; nucleotides outside the gene matches: 9. The CDR3 spells CASSPGTEKNIQYF. The CDR3 bases are TGTGCCAGCAGCCCCGGGACAGAAAAAAACATTCAGTACTTC.

The rearrangement joins TRBV14 to TRBJ1-4; D is uncertain. The CDR3 spans 15 residues. Germline V gives CDR1 SGHDN, CDR2 FVKESK. V lost 1 base to trimming and J lost 2 bases, with 8 bases between them. The CDR3 DNA reads TGTGCCAGCAGCCAAGCAATAATGACTAATGAAAAACTGTTTTTT. This translates into CASSQAIMTNEKLFF. Full variable domain (missing parts from reference TRBV14 and TRBJ1-4): EAGVTQFPSHSVIEKGQTVTLRCDPISGHDNLYWYRRVMGKEIKFLLHFVKESKQDESGMPNNRFLAERTGGTYSTLKVQPAELEDSGVYFCASSQAIMTNEKLFFGSGTQLSVL.

The chain combines TRBV29-1 with TRBJ1-1; 11 nucleotides match TRBD1. Germline CDR1 and CDR2: SQVTM and ANQGSEA. With V trimmed by 1 base and J by 0 bases, 16 bases remained unmatched. This CDR3 contains 20 residues. This chain's CDR3 is CSVEVFLRSDRGRLNTEAFF. The CDR3 DNA follows: TGCAGCGTTGAAGTATTTCTTCGGTCGGACAGGGGGCGTCTGAACACTGAAGCTTTCTTT.

In this sample, this clone turned up a few times. V is TRBV7-8 and J is TRBJ1-3, with 7 bases aligning to TRBD1. The CDR3 has 18 amino acids. Germline CDR1 is SGHVS and CDR2 is FQNEAQ. J gave up 0 bases and V 1 base, and 9 bases lay outside the gene matches. CDR3 sequence (DNA): TGTGCCAGCAGCTTAGGGGCAGGGGGTTTCCTCTCTGGAAACACCATATATTTT. It translates to CASSLGAGGFLSGNTIYF.

V gene TRBV18 combines with J gene TRBJ1-3; a possible D gene is TRBD1 (6 bases). V was shortened by 4 bases and J by 0 bases, with 10 bases between the two germline ends. The germline gives CDR1 KGHSH, CDR2 LQKENI. This CDR3 spans 15 amino acids. CDR3 region: CASSLPGVSGNTIYF. The DNA of the CDR3 is TGTGCCAGCTCACTTCCAGGGGTCTCTGGAAACACCATATATTTT.

The chain employs TRBV13 and TRBJ1-2, with TRBD1 matching over 7 bases. Germline values: CDR1 PRHDT, CDR2 FYEKMQ (reference sequence). The J segment lost 6 bases and the V segment lost 1 base, leaving 2 bases of the junction unmatched. The CDR3 is 13 amino acids. The chain's CDR3 is CASSLEGANGYTF. The CDR3 DNA reads as TGTGCCAGCAGCTTAGAGGGGGCTAATGGCTACACCTTC.

The V call is TRBV28, the J call TRBJ1-2; the D is unclear. The CDR3 runs 12 residues. The germline V gene has CDR1 MDHEN and CDR2 SYDVKM. Trimming stripped 2 bases from V and 7 bases from J, with 8 bases between. The CDR3: CASSLSLGGYTF. The CDR3 DNA follows: TGTGCCAGCAGTTTAAGCCTGGGTGGCTACACCTTC.

The chain links TRBV5-4 to TRBJ1-1; D perhaps matches TRBD1 (6 bases). CDR1 and CDR2 from the germline V gene are SGHNT and YYREEE (reference sequence). This CDR3 is 14 amino acids long. V was clipped by 4 bases and J by 3 bases, with 13 bases between them. The CDR3 region has the DNA TGTGCCAGCAGCAACCCAGGGGAGTACACTGAAGCTTTCTTT. Translated: CASSNPGEYTEAFF.

The CDR3 sequence: CASSLGRLNTEAFF. In DNA, the CDR3 is TGCGCCAGCAGCTTGGGGCGGCTGAACACTGAAGCTTTCTTT. The chain combines TRBV5-1 with TRBJ1-1; D is uncertain. With 0 bases removed from V and 0 bases from J, the gap between germline ends came to 6 bases. The germline V gene encodes CDR1 SGHRS and CDR2 YFSETQ. The CDR3 length is 14 residues. Complete variable domain (other parts from reference TRBV5-1 and TRBJ1-1): KAGVTQTPRYLIKTRGQQVTLSCSPISGHRSVSWYQQTPGQGLQFLFEYFSETQRNKGNFPGRFSGRQFSNSRSEMNVSTLELGDSALYLCASSLGRLNTEAFFGQGTRLTVV.

This chain uses TRBV19 with TRBJ1-4; D remains ambiguous. From germline, CDR1 is LNHDA and CDR2 SQIVND (reference sequence). Deletions cut 0 bases from V and 8 bases from J, with 7 bases between. The CDR3 length is 13 residues. The CDR3 region has the DNA TGTGCCAGTAGTATAGAATCGCGGGAAAAACTGTTTTTT. It yields the protein CASSIESREKLFF.

The V call is TRBV11-3, the J call TRBJ2-5; 10 bases agree with TRBD2. Germline assignment: CDR1 SGHNT and CDR2 YENEEA. Unmatched junction bases numbered 1, after V lost 4 bases and J lost 5 bases. The CDR3 covers 13 residues. The DNA for the CDR3 is TGTGCCAGCAGCTCGGGACTAGCGGAGACCCAGTACTTC. Its translation is CASSSGLAETQYF.

The chain combines TRBV30 with TRBJ2-7, with D perhaps matching TRBD1 (5 bases). Per the germline V gene, CDR1 is GTSNPN and CDR2 is SVGIG (reference sequence). The ends were cut back, 0 bases at V and 3 bases at J, with 15 bases in the middle. CDR3 length equals 15 residues. DNA for the CDR3: TGTGCCTGGAGTGTGGTGGCAGGGTTGAACTACGAGCAGTACTTC. Its translation: CAWSVVAGLNYEQYF.

This clone came up once. The genes are TRBV6-1 and TRBJ2-6, with D tentatively TRBD1 (6 bases). The germline gives CDR1 MNHNS, CDR2 SASEGT. This CDR3 is built from 17 residues. V shed 2 bases and J shed 0 bases, with 11 bases lying between them. The CDR3 DNA is TGTGCCAGCAGTGAAAGGGGGAGAGGCTCTGGGGCCAACGTCCTGACTTTC. As protein: CASSERGRGSGANVLTF.

The table lists this clone with a count of one. This chain links TRBV11-3 with TRBJ2-7, with 8 bases lining up with TRBD1. The V segment lost 5 bases and the J segment 6 bases; nucleotides outside the gene matches: 3. The germline CDR1 and CDR2 sequences are SGHNT and YENEEA. The CDR3 totals 12 residues. Here the CDR3 reads CASSQDRAEQYF. DNA for the CDR3: TGTGCCAGCAGCCAGGACAGGGCCGAGCAGTACTTC.